A single sample is the source of the 6 T cell receptor beta chains below, sequenced in a study of T cells expressing NK-cell markers. Using the 5' RACE reads, TCRdb records one entry per CDR3 protein without DNA. The sample totals some 450,000 distinct CDR3 sequences. The sample taken for sequencing was blood T cells: a sorted CD56 or NKG2C T cell subset, CD4+ or CD8+ T cells, or bulk PBMC T cells (not recorded which). The origin of the receptors is a woman aged 18-70 years in good health.

J is TRBJ2-7 and V is TRBV3-1; TCRdb outputs TRBD1, but without DNA this stays unchecked. Germline CDR1 and CDR2: LGHDT and YNNKEL (reference sequence). This CDR3 contains 13 residues. The CDR3: CARPGPLSYEQYF.

V is TRBV29-1 and J is TRBJ2-3; the TCRdb call, TRBD2, lacks DNA for checking. This CDR3 is built from 15 residues. The germline V gene encodes CDR1 SQVTM and CDR2 ANQGSEA. The CDR3 loop reads CSVARLAVSTDTQYF.

The rearrangement joins TRBV12-3 or TRBV12-4 to TRBJ2-1; the TCRdb D gene call, TRBD2, has no DNA to confirm it. The CDR3 consists of 14 residues. This CDR3 is CASRVLAGVHEQFF.

The V gene is TRBV11-1, the J gene TRBJ2-3; lacking DNA, the TRBD2 call made by TCRdb goes unchecked. This CDR3 spans 18 amino acids. Looked up from germline, CDR1 is SGHAT and CDR2 is FQDESV (reference sequence). The CDR3 is CASSFPLAGGWTTDTQYF.

The chain carries TRBV4-3 and TRBJ2-7; TCRdb designates TRBD1, a call that cannot be tested without DNA. CDR3 length: 15 amino acids. Germline CDR1 is LGHNA and CDR2 is YSLEER. CDR3 protein: CASSLLRDGRYEQYF.

V and J are TRBV5-5 and TRBJ2-1; TCRdb outputs TRBD1, but without DNA this stays unchecked. There are 13 residues in the CDR3. Germline loops: CDR1 SGHKS, CDR2 YYEKEE (reference sequence). CDR3 sequence: CASTTGDYNEQFF.